The TCR beta chain described here comes from a study of blood T cell repertoires in COVID-19. Whole-study context: PBMCs, B-cell-depleted T cells, or T cells provided the cDNA or gDNA that made up the material.

Profiling relied on immunoSEQ multiplex PCR, and the TCRdb table lists in-frame clones only, not all of them. The data hold about 330,000 clones, with roughly nine tenths observed a single time. Study members were between about 18 and 90 years old and lived in approximately 25 US regions. Each participant's cohort was designated according to participant-reported clinical history. The CDR3 runs to 17 residues. CDR1 is SGHDT and CDR2 is YYEEEE in the germline V gene. J was trimmed by 3 bases and V by 4 bases; bases with no gene match: 8. V gene TRBV5-6 combines with J gene TRBJ2-6; 9 nucleotides agree with TRBD1. The TCR comes from a woman in her twenties or thirties who had recovered from COVID-19. Sequenced sample: PBMCs or T cells enriched from blood (not recorded which). The CDR3 spells CASSRIQGAYGANVLTF. The CDR3 coding sequence is TGTGCCAGCAGCCGGATACAGGGGGCTTATGGGGCCAACGTCCTGACTTTC.